This T cell receptor (beta chain) came from a study of beta chain features in type 1 diabetes (dated by TCRdb to 2017 to 2018). For the wider study: No differences in mean age, gender distribution, total cell number or subset yield were found between patients and healthy donors. Naive and central memory subsets were obtained from all 30 or so donors, but regulatory and stem cell-like memory subsets were isolated from only 8 patients and roughly eight healthy donors. A total of some 110 million sorted cells were examined across all samples, and a strong correlation was observed between cell number per subset and RNA yield. The study compared TCRB repertoires of sorted circulating CD4+ T cell subsets between recently diagnosed type 1 diabetes patients and matched healthy donors.

V is shortened by 4 bases, J by 2 bases, and the region joining them spans 11 bases. CDR1 is given as GTSNPN and CDR2 as SVGIG, both from the germline V gene (reference sequence). Inclusive of the bounding cysteine and phenylalanine, the CDR3 is 13 residues long. The only DNA kept is the CDR3, 39 bases in frame from the first base. Study-level results and caveats: PCR might favor shorter templates, but patient and control samples were amplified and corrected together, so any skew would affect both groups equally. Sequencing cDNA rather than genomic DNA could over-represent highly expressing activated cells, although activation and CD3 levels did not differ between groups. Naive, central memory and regulatory TCRB repertoires appeared to be more alike among patients than among healthy donors. Patients with type 1 diabetes made fewer insertions and deleted more nucleotides at VDJ recombination sites, implying thymic rearrangement abnormalities. Because small numbers of individuals were included in the HLA sub-analyses, any influence of HLA type on TCRB rearrangement was left unresolved. In all four CD4+ subsets, TCRB CDR3 length was moderately but significantly shorter in type 1 diabetes patients.

With respect to this clone: Its binding antigen is unknown. Base qualities are not at hand, and no much larger clone is one base apart. Other DNA variants within this sample encode the same CDR3.

Each donor gave one peripheral blood draw, about 100 mL on average, collected into heparinised tubes. Using a panel that included CD45RO, CCR7, CD25, CD127, CD95 and CD27, naive, central memory, regulatory and stem cell-like memory CD4+ T cells were sorted on a BD FACSAria II. Purity was above 98% for every sorted population. Right away, PBMCs were isolated by Lymphoprep density gradient centrifugation and were stained directly, with no culture step. To minimize batch effects, samples were stained and sorted in pairs, one healthy donor with one patient per experiment. All of the isolated RNA was reverse transcribed with the High Capacity cDNA Reverse Transcription Kit, so expressed TCRB transcripts were sequenced. Deep immunoSEQ sequencing was applied to naive, central memory and regulatory T cell samples, giving an average of about 3.8 million total reads per sample. Sorted cells were lysed in RLT buffer, and RNA was extracted using DNase-treated RNeasy Micro or Mini kits according to cell number. Each cell subset was processed separately to prevent cross-contamination, with patient and healthy donor samples processed together. The immunoSEQ multiplex PCR was used to amplify TCRB sequences from cDNA, generating 87-bp fragments that spanned the CDR3 region. Sequencing of the amplicons was done on the Illumina HiSeq platform. In the original analysis: PCR bias was computationally corrected using synthetic template baselines, reads within Hamming distance 2 were collapsed, and singletons that could not be merged were discarded. Reads were aligned against IMGT to assign V, D and J genes, CDR3 length and insertions or deletions at six rearrangement sites. Within each subset, clonotype counts were normalized to the number of sorted cells before true diversity and Gini coefficients were calculated with the tcR R package. The overlap coefficient, calculated on TCRB nucleotide sequences, was used to measure repertoire sharing. As a proxy for the pre-selection repertoire, out-of-frame TCRB sequences from naive cells were analyzed. TCRdb holds this immuneACCESS table with in-frame rearrangements only. Some clones are missing; in checked studies, unresolved V genes explain under half, and the rest has no known cause. The D gene and trimming were derived from the DNA, and the V and J assignments and clone size from that table. The sample table holds roughly 250,000 clones, of which 55% to 70% were seen once. Jointly, the top ten make up around 0.05% of the sample.

The sequencing input was naive CD4+ T cells from blood. The cell subset or site label here, explained by the study, means: true naive CD4+ T cells. The clonotype comes from a man younger than 40 in good health. The chain was built from TRBV30 and TRBJ1-1; TRBD1 might be the D gene, on 5 matching bases. CDR3 sequence: CAWNRQGNTEAFF. The nucleotide sequence is given as TGTGCCTGGAATCGGCAGGGTAACACTGAAGCTTTCTTT.